This TCR beta chain appears in the sequencing data of a study of identical twins. The germline gives CDR1 LGHNA, CDR2 YSLEER. This CDR3 spans 17 amino acids. Trimming cost V 1 base and J 4 bases, with 19 bases left between them. A universal primer site was created by template switching, with the cDNA bearing unique molecular identifiers. TCRdb reanalysed the 5' RACE reads using MiXCR and keeps one entry per CDR3 protein. Among over 200,000 distinct CDR3 sequences listed, less than 10% were seen once. As for this clonotype: Its antigen remains unidentified.

Findings and limits, study-wide: Carriage of fewer insertions was seen in abundant cord blood beta clonotypes, whereas memory repertoires showed none. Not following the same donors, the study drew its conclusions from cross-sectional statistical analysis.

The sequenced sample was memory (CD45RO+) T cells sorted from blood. The receptor was derived from a woman younger than 35 in good health. The rearrangement links TRBV4-3 to TRBJ2-5, with D perhaps TRBD1 (6 bases). The DNA for the CDR3 is TGCGCCAGCAGCCAAGGGGCGCCGAACAGGGCTGGAGAGACCCAGTACTTC. It codes for CASSQGAPNRAGETQYF.